This T cell receptor (beta chain) was observed in a study of identical twins. MiXCR, run by TCRdb on the 5' RACE reads, gives a single entry per CDR3 protein. This table holds about 220,000 distinct CDR3 sequences, over 5% found once. CDR3 size: 16 residues. Trimming at V came to 6 bases and at J to 10 bases, leaving 13 bases not matched to a gene. CDR1 is SNHLY, CDR2 FYNNEI, per germline. The sample was also reused in another study, on T cells expressing NK-cell markers.

This clonotype was obtained from a woman in her late teens or twenties in good health. The chain recombines TRBV2 with TRBJ2-1, with TRBD2 identical over 12 bases. Input material: CD8+ T cells sorted from blood. This chain's CDR3 is CASSFPLAGGTKEQFF. The CDR3 coding sequence is TGTGCCAGCAGCTTTCCTCTAGCGGGGGGGACCAAAGAGCAGTTCTTC.